The sequence of this T cell receptor (beta chain) was determined in a study of blood T cell repertoires in COVID-19. Source study methods: Estimation of nucleated cell counts was performed using reference gene primer amplification. This table comes from immunoSEQ multiplex PCR, and its TCRdb copy is limited to in-frame clones, with some not included. The DNA was the basis for D and trimming; V, J and clone size are from that table. Of roughly 250,000 clones detected, roughly 88% appear once; the ten largest clones hold 2% to 2.5%. Per the germline V gene, CDR1 is SGHRS and CDR2 is YFSETQ. V was pared by 5 bases and J by 1 base, with 13 bases between. The CDR3 length is 15 residues. This clone was seen just once.

Sequenced input: peripheral blood. The J gene is TRBJ2-4, the V gene TRBV5-1, with D unresolved. The sequence derives from a woman aged 35 to 49 who had recovered from COVID-19. This CDR3 reads CASSTSDPAKNIQYF. The CDR3 bases are TGCGCCAGCAGTACAAGCGACCCCGCCAAAAACATTCAGTACTTC.